Listed below are T cell receptor beta chains from one sample, sequenced in a study of blood T cells in healthy people across ages. Using its own MiXCR run on the 5' RACE reads, TCRdb lists one record per CDR3 protein. The sample includes about 650,000 distinct CDR3 sequences, roughly 30% of them seen just once. Sequenced material: blood. These receptors all come from a woman over 75 in good health. Both conserved end residues are trimmed from each CDR3. Fields, in order: V gene, J gene, CDR3 protein.

TRBV6-1	TRBJ1-2	ASSESAGPGGYT
TRBV20-1	TRBJ1-5	SARQGITNQPQH
TRBV28	TRBJ2-5	ASSPHSEQY
TRBV5-1	TRBJ2-7	ASSYTPDSHPYEQY
TRBV18	TRBJ1-1	ASSPIRNTEAF
TRBV10-3	TRBJ2-7	AISGGEDIPYEQY
TRBV20-1	TRBJ1-2	SARELLGHGYT
TRBV15	TRBJ2-3	ATSSGTGGGGRTDTQY
TRBV3-1	TRBJ2-7	ASSQPGTYSSYEQY
TRBV7-2	TRBJ2-7	ASSLGSGAFEQY
TRBV11-3	TRBJ2-7	ASSHGPSYEQY
TRBV7-9	TRBJ2-5	ASSLETGETQY
TRBV20-1	TRBJ2-4	SARDRAEY
TRBV11-2	TRBJ2-5	ASSLAHQAETRLQETQY
TRBV7-2	TRBJ1-1	ASSWRRTGGEAF
TRBV20-1	TRBJ2-7	SAIERLYEQY
TRBV4-3	TRBJ2-2	ASSQDGPPRGNTGELF
TRBV19	TRBJ1-5	ASSTNRAGNQPQH
TRBV4-3	TRBJ2-6	ASSQGSRVSGANVLT
TRBV30	TRBJ2-5	AWSVGISGRQETQY
TRBV7-2	TRBJ2-3	ASIGSGAPDTQY
TRBV7-3	TRBJ2-1	ASSFGQGSYNEQF
TRBV6-5	TRBJ1-2	ASSRQHNYGYT
TRBV5-1	TRBJ2-1	ASSLDAVEEQF
TRBV7-9	-	ASSLEMAPNEQY
TRBV12-3/TRBV12-4	TRBJ2-3	ASSLRRVDTDAQY
TRBV4-3	TRBJ1-2	ASSHQTEVNYGYT
TRBV29-1	TRBJ2-7	SVEDPERGGYEQY
TRBV25-1	TRBJ1-6	ASSESTGRTPLH
TRBV6-1	TRBJ2-1	ASSLRALAEMNEQF
TRBV28	TRBJ1-1	ASTLGGANTEAF
TRBV15	TRBJ2-7	ATSRDLGGSHEQY
TRBV2	TRBJ2-1	ATALRDRGPNEQF
TRBV20-1	TRBJ1-1	SAREGVRAAF
TRBV29-1	TRBJ1-5	SVRDGANQPQH
TRBV30	TRBJ1-5	AWSGQGLSNQPQH
TRBV7-3	TRBJ1-1	ASSLKGFTEAF
TRBV7-9	TRBJ1-1	ASSFNRVGTEAF
TRBV7-9	TRBJ2-3	ASSYDGGPPTDAQY
TRBV5-4	TRBJ1-2	ASSDTGGRGYT